This entry lists 11 T cell receptor beta chains sequenced from one sample in a study of Ad26.COV2.S vaccination and SARS-CoV-2 variants. Treatment indicated: around 19 received Ad26.COV2.S at low or high dose, single or two shots; about 5 received placebo; per-sample allocation not given. Specimen acquisition occurred on day 63 following the initial vaccine or placebo injection. The method was immunoSEQ multiplex PCR; TCRdb's version includes in-frame clones alone and lacks a portion of them. The repertoire holds 350,000 to 550,000 clones, 89% seen once, with approximately 2.5% in the top ten. Sequencing used peripheral blood, obtained in a trial of Ad26.COV2.S vaccine versus placebo. These receptors came from a person between 18 and 60 years old who received the Ad26.COV2.S COVID-19 vaccine or a placebo.

The chain joins TRBV30 to TRBJ2-1; D might be TRBD2 (5 bases). CDR3 size: 17 residues. Trimming left V 3 bases short and J 4 bases short, with 22 bases between. Looked up from germline, CDR1 is GTSNPN and CDR2 is SVGIG (reference sequence). The CDR3 sequence is CAWSFHYSASVYNEQFF. In nucleotides, the CDR3 is TGTGCCTGGAGCTTTCACTATAGCGCGAGTGTGTACAATGAGCAGTTCTTC.

Notes on this clone: The sample carries other DNA sequences with the same CDR3. The chain uses TRBV7-9 and TRBJ1-2; D remains unclear. The CDR3 covers 12 residues. Per germline, CDR1 SEHNR and CDR2 FQNEAQ (reference sequence). V was cut by 4 bases and J by 5 bases, with 8 bases left in between. The CDR3 is CASSSPGYGYTF. CDR3 DNA: TGTGCCAGCAGCTCTCCGGGGTATGGCTACACCTTC. Full variable domain (outside the CDR3, taken from reference TRBV7-9 and TRBJ1-2): DTGVSQNPRHKITKRGQNVTFRCDPISEHNRLYWYRQTLGQGPEFLTYFQNEAQLEKSRLLSDRFSAERPKGSFSTLEIQRTEQGDSAMYLCASSSPGYGYTFGSGTRLTVV.

This rearrangement joins TRBV20-1 to TRBJ2-1; D gene uncertain. The CDR3 totals 10 residues. V was trimmed by 5 bases and J by 7 bases, leaving 6 bases between them. Germline V lookup: CDR1 DFQATT, CDR2 SNEGSKA (reference sequence). The CDR3 region is CSAGINEQFF. The DNA of the CDR3 is TGCAGTGCTGGGATAAATGAGCAGTTCTTC.

The genes are TRBV6-5 and TRBJ1-5, with D maybe TRBD1 (5 bases). Germline V gene sequence: CDR1 MNHEY, CDR2 SVGAGI. V was trimmed by 5 bases and J by 4 bases, leaving 15 bases between them. This CDR3 region has 15 residues. CDR3 DNA: TGTGCCAGCAGTCCCCAGGGTAGGACGAATCAGCCCCAGCATTTT. It yields the protein CASSPQGRTNQPQHF.

The V and J genes are TRBV5-1 and TRBJ1-1; D may be TRBD1 (6 bases). V shed 5 bases and J shed 7 bases, with 15 bases lying between them. The CDR3 contains 13 residues. Germline assignment: CDR1 SGHRS and CDR2 YFSETQ. CDR3: CASSIIETGEAFF. The CDR3 DNA reads TGCGCCAGCAGTATCATTGAGACAGGTGAAGCTTTCTTT.

This clone appeared a single time. The rearrangement uses TRBV6-5 and TRBJ2-7, with 9 positions matching TRBD2. J gave up 5 bases and V 7 bases, and 12 bases lay outside the gene matches. Per germline, CDR1 MNHEY and CDR2 SVGAGI. CDR3 size: 15 residues. CDR3 protein: CASTRLAALLDEQYV. CDR3 in DNA: TGTGCCAGCACGAGACTAGCGGCCCTACTAGACGAGCAGTACGTC.

This clone has just one count. The chain uses TRBV15 and TRBJ2-2; 8 nucleotides match TRBD2. J gave up 7 bases and V 1 base, and 8 bases lay outside the gene matches. CDR1 and CDR2 from the germline V gene are LNHNV and YYDKDF (reference sequence). The CDR3 consists of 16 residues. The CDR3 loop is CATSRVREGLGGELFF. The CDR3 bases are TGTGCCACCAGCAGAGTCCGGGAGGGGCTAGGCGGGGAGCTGTTTTTT.

J is TRBJ2-3 and V is TRBV7-3; weak D call: TRBD2 (6 bases). The CDR3 is made up of 13 amino acids. V lost 8 bases and J 1 base, leaving 10 bases between the germline ends. In germline, CDR1 is SGHTA, CDR2 FQGTGA. CDR3 sequence (DNA): TGTGCCAGCGGGGGGTTCGGCACAGATACGCAGTATTTT. This encodes CASGGFGTDTQYF.

The chain has TRBV4-1 and TRBJ2-2; D remains unclear. Germline assignment: CDR1 MGHRA and CDR2 YSYEKL. The CDR3 runs to 14 residues. The germline V and J ends were trimmed by 0 bases and 4 bases, with 6 bases remaining between them. CDR3 in amino acids: CASSQDPATGELFF. The CDR3 region has the DNA TGCGCCAGCAGCCAAGACCCCGCCACCGGGGAGCTGTTTTTT.

In its sample, this clone was seen once. The V and J genes are TRBV6-6 and TRBJ1-5, with unresolved D. Germline CDR1 is MNHNY and CDR2 is SVGAGI (reference sequence). Trimming cost V 10 bases and J 3 bases, with 7 bases left between them. This CDR3 spans 11 amino acids. The CDR3 DNA reads TGTGCCACCCAGGACAATCAGCCCCAGCATTTT. Amino acids: CATQDNQPQHF.

V gene TRBV28 combines with J gene TRBJ1-6; D gene unclear. V lost 5 bases to trimming and J lost 9 bases, with 14 bases between them. The CDR3 loop spans 14 amino acids. From germline, CDR1 is MDHEN and CDR2 SYDVKM. The CDR3 here is CASSLHSTLSPLHF. As DNA, the CDR3 is TGTGCCAGCAGTCTCCACTCAACCCTTTCACCCCTCCACTTT.